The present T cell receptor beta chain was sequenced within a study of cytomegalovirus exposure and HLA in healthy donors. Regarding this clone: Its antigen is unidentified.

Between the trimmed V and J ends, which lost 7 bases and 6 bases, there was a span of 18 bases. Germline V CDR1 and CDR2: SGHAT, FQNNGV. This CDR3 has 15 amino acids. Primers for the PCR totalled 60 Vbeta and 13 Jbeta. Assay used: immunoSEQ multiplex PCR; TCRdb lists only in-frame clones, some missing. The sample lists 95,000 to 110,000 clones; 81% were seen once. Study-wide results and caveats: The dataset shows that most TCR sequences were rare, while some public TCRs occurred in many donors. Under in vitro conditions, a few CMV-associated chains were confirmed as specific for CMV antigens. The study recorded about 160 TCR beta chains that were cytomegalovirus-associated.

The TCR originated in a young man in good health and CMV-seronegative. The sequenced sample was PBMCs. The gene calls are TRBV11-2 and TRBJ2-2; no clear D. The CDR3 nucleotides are TGTGCCAGCATCATTACCGTCGGCAGGTCCGGGGAGCTGTTTTTT. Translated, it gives CASIITVGRSGELFF.